Presented here are 25 T cell receptor beta chains from one specimen sequenced in a study of PD-L1 blockade in urothelial cancer. TCRdb's table, derived via immunoSEQ multiplex PCR, lists solely in-frame clones and lacks some. The table includes more than 85,000 clones, about 91% detected once. The sample in question was PBMCs, obtained around atezolizumab (anti-PD-L1) treatment. The receptor set was obtained from a woman of 80 years or more with urothelial cancer.

This clone was observed a single time. The J gene is TRBJ2-2, the V gene TRBV7-2, with TRBD1 identical over 9 bases. The V gene's germline CDR1 is SGHTA and CDR2 FQGNSA. V lost 4 bases and J lost 1; bases outside the gene matches: 1. The CDR3 runs 15 residues. The CDR3, as DNA: TGTGCCAGCAGCTCGGGACAGGGGAACACCGGGGAGCTGTTTTTT. Translated: CASSSGQGNTGELFF.

The CDR3 region is CASSDSYYGYTF. The CDR3 DNA reads TGTGCCAGCAGCGACTCTTACTATGGCTACACCTTC. V and J are TRBV6-5 and TRBJ1-2, with unresolved D. V dropped 6 bases and J dropped 3 bases, with 8 bases sitting between them. Germline CDR1 and CDR2: MNHEY and SVGAGI. This CDR3 has 12 amino acids.

J is TRBJ2-3 and V is TRBV2, with 11 bases lining up with TRBD2. The V gene's germline CDR1 is SNHLY and CDR2 FYNNEI. Trimming removed 10 bases from V and 2 bases from J; junction bases left unmatched: 11. This CDR3 is built from 16 residues. This CDR3 is CATRVRTSGFTDTQYF. CDR3 nucleotides: TGTGCCACCCGGGTCCGGACTAGCGGGTTCACAGATACGCAGTATTTT.

This chain joins TRBV5-4 and TRBJ2-2; the match to TRBD2 covers 12 bases. There are 15 residues in the CDR3. CDR1 is SGHNT and CDR2 is YYREEE in the germline V gene (reference sequence). V shed 0 bases and J 9 bases; nucleotides not matched to a gene: 3. The CDR3 DNA is TGTGCCAGCAGCTTGGGACTAGCGGGAGACAGGGAGCTGTTTTTT. This encodes CASSLGLAGDRELFF.

The chain carries TRBV7-9 and TRBJ1-5; D gene ambiguous. This CDR3 contains 15 residues. Germline lookup yields CDR1 SEHNR and CDR2 FQNEAQ (reference sequence). V was cut by 5 bases and J by 4 bases, with 15 bases left in between. The CDR3 nucleotides read TGTGCCAGCAGCGCAGATGGACTAAGAAATCAGCCCCAGCATTTT. Its translation: CASSADGLRNQPQHF.

The rearrangement joins TRBV9 to TRBJ1-2, with 8 bases that match TRBD1. V lost 3 bases and J lost 6; bases outside the gene matches: 4. The CDR3 spans 13 residues. Germline CDR1 reads SGDLS; CDR2 reads YYNGEE. The CDR3 spells CASSDEQGDGYTF. As DNA, the CDR3 is TGTGCCAGCAGCGACGAACAGGGGGATGGCTACACCTTC.

The V and J genes are TRBV28 and TRBJ1-5; D not certain. Trimming removed 3 bases at V and 4 bases at J, with 16 bases between. This CDR3 has 16 amino acids. CDR1 and CDR2 (germline): MDHEN, SYDVKM. CDR3 sequence (DNA): TGTGCCAGCAGTTTTCTAACAGCTGCTGGAAATCAGCCCCAGCATTTT. It translates to CASSFLTAAGNQPQHF.

The chain carries TRBV4-2 and TRBJ2-7, with 7 nucleotides matching TRBD2. Germline V gene lookup returns CDR1 LGHNA and CDR2 YNFKEQ. V lost 1 base to trimming and J lost 7 bases; unmatched junction nucleotides: 16. The length of the CDR3 is 17 residues. CDR3: CASSQAFSGTTNGEQYF. DNA of the CDR3: TGTGCCAGCAGCCAAGCATTTTCCGGGACTACCAACGGGGAGCAGTACTTC.

The chain combines TRBV5-1 with TRBJ1-4; no clear D gene. There are 14 residues in the CDR3. CDR1 is SGHRS, CDR2 YFSETQ, per germline. Trimming pared 0 bases from V and 4 bases from J, leaving 7 bases between. CDR3 nucleotides: TGCGCCAGCAGCTTGGTTGGGCGTAATGAAAAACTGTTTTTT. Amino acid sequence: CASSLVGRNEKLFF.

This clone has a single count. This chain uses TRBV10-1 with TRBJ1-1; 8 nucleotides align to TRBD1. Germline V CDR1 and CDR2: WNHNN, SYGVQD (reference sequence). This CDR3 has 13 amino acids. The V gene end was trimmed by 8 bases and the J gene end by 3 bases; junction bases not matched to a gene: 5. The CDR3 reads CASSGDRYTEAFF. DNA for the CDR3: TGCGCCAGCTCGGGGGACAGGTACACTGAAGCTTTCTTT.

This CDR3 reads CASSVGPLAGGETQYF. CDR3 nucleotides: TGTGCCAGCAGCGTAGGTCCACTAGCGGGAGGGGAGACCCAGTACTTC. The chain has TRBV9 and TRBJ2-5; TRBD2 agrees at 13 bases. Germline V lookup: CDR1 SGDLS, CDR2 YYNGEE. CDR3 length equals 16 residues. J gave up 5 bases and V 0 bases, and 4 bases lay outside the gene matches.

This sequence joins TRBV9 and TRBJ1-2, with D possibly TRBD1 on 6 matching bases. Per the germline V gene, CDR1 is SGDLS and CDR2 is YYNGEE. Trimming shortened V by 4 bases and J by 2 bases, and 24 bases separated the two germline ends. CDR3 size: 18 residues. In nucleotides, the CDR3 is TGTGCCAGCAGCTCCCAGGGGTTAGGGTACGACAGAAACTATGGCTACACCTTC. Amino acid sequence: CASSSQGLGYDRNYGYTF. Full variable domain (missing parts from reference TRBV9 and TRBJ1-2): DSGVTQTPKHLITATGQRVTLRCSPRSGDLSVYWYQQSLDQGLQFLIQYYNGEERAKGNILERFSAQQFPDLHSELNLSSLELGDSALYFCASSSQGLGYDRNYGYTFGSGTRLTVV.

The rearrangement joins TRBV9 to TRBJ1-2; D not certain. This CDR3 spans 15 amino acids. Between the trimmed V and J ends, which lost 0 bases and 4 bases, there was a span of 13 bases. Germline assignment: CDR1 SGDLS and CDR2 YYNGEE. The chain's CDR3 is CASSVGSRELYGYTF. The CDR3 DNA sequence: TGTGCCAGCAGCGTAGGGTCCCGGGAACTCTATGGCTACACCTTC.

This rearrangement joins TRBV6-1 to TRBJ1-2, with 8 bases aligning to TRBD1. CDR1 and CDR2 (germline): MNHNS, SASEGT. Trimming removed 6 bases from V and 4 bases from J; junction bases left unmatched: 4. The CDR3 has 13 residues. In nucleotides, the CDR3 is TGTGCCAGCAGAGACGACAGGGGCTATGGCTACACCTTC. Its translation: CASRDDRGYGYTF.

CDR3 protein: CASSERTGAYNEQFF. Here the CDR3 DNA reads TGTGCCAGCAGTGAGAGGACAGGGGCCTACAATGAGCAGTTCTTC. The chain uses TRBV2 and TRBJ2-1; 9 bases match TRBD1. This CDR3 contains 15 residues. From germline, CDR1 is SNHLY and CDR2 FYNNEI. V shed 3 bases, J shed 2 bases, and the junction held 2 bases outside the gene matches.

The chain joins TRBV5-5 to TRBJ2-3; TRBD2 matches at 10 bases. From germline, CDR1 is SGHKS and CDR2 YYEKEE (reference sequence). The CDR3 runs to 15 residues. V was clipped by 0 bases and J by 3 bases; unmatched bases: 1. CDR3 bases: TGTGCCAGCAGCTTGGGGGGACTAGCGACAGATACGCAGTATTTT. Its translation is CASSLGGLATDTQYF. The whole variable domain, remainder taken from reference TRBV5-5 and TRBJ2-3, is DAGVTQSPTHLIKTRGQQVTLRCSPISGHKSVSWYQQVLGQGPQFIFQYYEKEERGRGNFPDRFSARQFPNYSSELNVNALLLGDSALYLCASSLGGLATDTQYFGPGTRLTVL.

CDR3 residues: CASSLDTLNTEAFF. In DNA form, the CDR3 reads TGCGCCAGCAGCTTGGACACCTTGAACACTGAAGCTTTCTTT. The chain has TRBV5-1 and TRBJ1-1, with D unclear. The CDR3 consists of 14 residues. Trimming stripped 0 bases from V and 0 bases from J, with 6 bases between. Germline values: CDR1 SGHRS, CDR2 YFSETQ.

The chain links TRBV13 to TRBJ2-5, with D perhaps TRBD2 (6 bases). Per germline, CDR1 PRHDT and CDR2 FYEKMQ (reference sequence). This CDR3 has 14 amino acids. Trimming pared 4 bases from V and 5 bases from J, leaving 14 bases between. The CDR3 reads CASSSATGGETQYF. The DNA for the CDR3 is TGTGCCAGCAGCTCAGCTACTGGGGGGGAGACCCAGTACTTC.

This clone was counted a single time. The chain joins TRBV7-3 to TRBJ2-5, with 12 bases matching TRBD1. This CDR3 has 19 residues. Germline trimming cut 4 bases from V and 2 bases from J; bases unmatched to any gene: 14. The germline V gene has CDR1 SGHTA and CDR2 FQGTGA. This CDR3 reads CASSSWGGTGGSRQETQYF. For the CDR3, the DNA is TGTGCCAGCAGCTCATGGGGCGGGACAGGGGGCTCGAGACAAGAGACCCAGTACTTC.

This sequence joins TRBV7-2 and TRBJ2-5; D is ambiguous. Trimming cost V 6 bases and J 0 bases, with 8 bases left between them. Germline CDR1 is SGHTA and CDR2 is FQGNSA. This CDR3 has 13 amino acids. In nucleotides, the CDR3 is TGTGCCAGCAGTCCCTTTCACCAAGAGACCCAGTACTTC. Amino acid sequence: CASSPFHQETQYF.

The sample holds one count of this clone. The rearrangement joins TRBV30 to TRBJ2-3; the match to TRBD2 covers 9 bases. The CDR3 length is 13 residues. The J segment lost 2 bases and the V segment lost 7 bases, leaving 4 bases of the junction unmatched. Per germline, CDR1 GTSNPN and CDR2 SVGIG (reference sequence). The CDR3: CASLAGATDTQYF. The CDR3 DNA is TGTGCCTCCTTAGCGGGAGCCACAGATACGCAGTATTTT.

This chain links TRBV9 with TRBJ2-1; 14 positions agree with TRBD2. V gave up 0 bases and J gave up 7 bases; unmatched junction bases: 3. Germline V gene sequence: CDR1 SGDLS, CDR2 YYNGEE. The CDR3 extends over 16 amino acids. CDR3 coding DNA: TGTGCCAGCAGCGTAGCCGGGACTAGCGGGAGAAATGAGCAGTTCTTC. Translating gives CASSVAGTSGRNEQFF.

The genes are TRBV19 and TRBJ2-1, with 7 bases that match TRBD2. The CDR3 length is 15 residues. Unmatched junction bases numbered 3, after V lost 4 bases and J lost 0 bases. The germline gives CDR1 LNHDA, CDR2 SQIVND (reference sequence). The CDR3 loop is CASSTAGSSYNEQFF. The CDR3 region has the DNA TGTGCCAGTAGTACAGCGGGGAGCTCCTACAATGAGCAGTTCTTC.

This clone appeared a single time. The J gene is TRBJ1-5, the V gene TRBV29-1; D uncertain. Trimming stripped 8 bases from V and 3 bases from J, with 11 bases between. CDR3 length: 12 residues. Germline V gives CDR1 SQVTM, CDR2 ANQGSEA. The CDR3: CSPPQINQPQHF. The CDR3, as DNA: TGCAGCCCCCCACAGATCAATCAGCCCCAGCATTTT.

V usage is TRBV18 and J usage is TRBJ1-1; 7 bases are shared with TRBD1. Per germline, CDR1 KGHSH and CDR2 LQKENI. The trim removed 1 base at V and 1 base at J, leaving 6 bases unmatched. The CDR3 totals 16 residues. The CDR3 nucleotides read TGTGCCAGCTCACCACGTCAGGGGGGACAGAACACTGAAGCTTTCTTT. Protein: CASSPRQGGQNTEAFF.